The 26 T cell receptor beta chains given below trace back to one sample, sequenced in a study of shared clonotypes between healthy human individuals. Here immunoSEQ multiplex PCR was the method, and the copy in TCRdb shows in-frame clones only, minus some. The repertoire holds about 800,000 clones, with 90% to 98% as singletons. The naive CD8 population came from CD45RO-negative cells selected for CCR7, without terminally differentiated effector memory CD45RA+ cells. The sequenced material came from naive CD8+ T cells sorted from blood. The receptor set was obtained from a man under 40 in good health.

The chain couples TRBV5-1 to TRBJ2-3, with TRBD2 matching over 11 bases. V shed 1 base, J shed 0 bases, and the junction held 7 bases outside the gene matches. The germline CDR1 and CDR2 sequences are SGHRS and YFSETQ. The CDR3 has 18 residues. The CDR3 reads CASSLRLAGPTSTDTQYF. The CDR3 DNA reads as TGCGCCAGCAGCTTGCGACTAGCGGGACCTACTAGCACAGATACGCAGTATTTT.

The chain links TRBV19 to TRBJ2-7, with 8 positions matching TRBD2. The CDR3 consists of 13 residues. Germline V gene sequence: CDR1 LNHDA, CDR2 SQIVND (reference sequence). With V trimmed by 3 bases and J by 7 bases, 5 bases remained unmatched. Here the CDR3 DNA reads TGTGCCAGTAGTATTGGGACTAGACGGGAGCAGTACTTC. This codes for CASSIGTRREQYF.

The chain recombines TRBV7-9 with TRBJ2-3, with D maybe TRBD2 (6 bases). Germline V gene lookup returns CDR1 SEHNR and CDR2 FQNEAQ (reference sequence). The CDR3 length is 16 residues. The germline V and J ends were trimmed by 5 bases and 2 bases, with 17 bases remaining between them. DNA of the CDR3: TGTGCCAGCAGCCCTCGGGTAGCGGTTGTCACAGATACGCAGTATTTT. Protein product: CASSPRVAVVTDTQYF.

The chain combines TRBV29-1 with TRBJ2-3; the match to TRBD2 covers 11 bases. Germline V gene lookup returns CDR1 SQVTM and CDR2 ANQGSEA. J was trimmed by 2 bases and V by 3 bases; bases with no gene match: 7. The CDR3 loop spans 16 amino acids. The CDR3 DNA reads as TGCAGCGTTGACCCAACTAGCGGGAGTGTCACAGATACGCAGTATTTT. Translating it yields CSVDPTSGSVTDTQYF.

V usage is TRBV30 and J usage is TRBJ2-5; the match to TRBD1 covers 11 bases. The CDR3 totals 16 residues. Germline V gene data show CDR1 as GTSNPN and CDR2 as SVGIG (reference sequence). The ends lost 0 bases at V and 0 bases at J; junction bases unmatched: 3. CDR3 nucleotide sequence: TGTGCCTGGAGTGTGGGGACAGGGGGGTACCAAGAGACCCAGTACTTC. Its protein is CAWSVGTGGYQETQYF.

CDR3 loop: CASSPLGAAHEQYF. The CDR3 DNA is TGTGCCAGCAGCCCCCTCGGGGCGGCCCACGAGCAGTACTTC. The V call is TRBV27, the J call TRBJ2-7; either TRBD1 or TRBD2 may fit D (5 bases each). The CDR3 runs 14 residues. Germline V lookup: CDR1 MNHEY, CDR2 SMNVEV (reference sequence). V lost 6 bases and J 5 bases, leaving 17 bases between the germline ends.

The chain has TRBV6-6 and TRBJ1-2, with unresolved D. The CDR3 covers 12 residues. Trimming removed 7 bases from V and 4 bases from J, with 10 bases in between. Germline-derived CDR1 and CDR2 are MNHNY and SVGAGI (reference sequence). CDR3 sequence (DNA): TGTGCCAGCACCGCGCGAGGCTATGGCTACACCTTC. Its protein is CASTARGYGYTF.

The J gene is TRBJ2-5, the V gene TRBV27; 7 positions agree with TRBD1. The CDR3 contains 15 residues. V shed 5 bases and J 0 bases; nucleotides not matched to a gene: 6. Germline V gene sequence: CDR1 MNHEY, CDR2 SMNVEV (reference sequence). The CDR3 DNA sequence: TGTGCCAGCAGTCCAGGGACAGCCTACCAAGAGACCCAGTACTTC. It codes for CASSPGTAYQETQYF.

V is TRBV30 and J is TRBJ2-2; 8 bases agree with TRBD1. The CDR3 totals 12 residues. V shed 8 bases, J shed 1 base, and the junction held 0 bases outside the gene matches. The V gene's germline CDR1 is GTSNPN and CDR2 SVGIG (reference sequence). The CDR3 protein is CAGTGNTGELFF. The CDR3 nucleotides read TGTGCCGGGACAGGGAACACCGGGGAGCTGTTTTTT.

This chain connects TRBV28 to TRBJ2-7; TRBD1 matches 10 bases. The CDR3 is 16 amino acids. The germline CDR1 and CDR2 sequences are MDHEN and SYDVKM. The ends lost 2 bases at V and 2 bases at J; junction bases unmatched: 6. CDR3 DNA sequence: TGTGCCAGCAGTTTAATCCCGGGACAGGGGACCTACGAGCAGTACTTC. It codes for CASSLIPGQGTYEQYF.

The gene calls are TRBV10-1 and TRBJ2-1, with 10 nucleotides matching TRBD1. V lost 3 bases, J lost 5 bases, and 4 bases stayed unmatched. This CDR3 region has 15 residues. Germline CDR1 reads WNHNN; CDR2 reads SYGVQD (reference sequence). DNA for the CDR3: TGCGCCAGCAGTGACTCCGGGACAGGGGACAATGAGCAGTTCTTC. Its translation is CASSDSGTGDNEQFF.

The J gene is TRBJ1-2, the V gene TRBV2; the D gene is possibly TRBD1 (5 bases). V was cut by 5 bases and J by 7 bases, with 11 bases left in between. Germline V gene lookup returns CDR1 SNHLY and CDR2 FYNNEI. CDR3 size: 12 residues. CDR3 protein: CASSTTAGGYTF. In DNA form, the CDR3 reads TGTGCCAGCAGTACGACAGCCGGTGGCTACACCTTC.

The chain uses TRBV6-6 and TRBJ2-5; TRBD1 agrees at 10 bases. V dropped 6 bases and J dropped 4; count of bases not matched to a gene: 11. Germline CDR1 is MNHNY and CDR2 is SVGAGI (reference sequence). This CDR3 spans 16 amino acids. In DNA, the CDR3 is TGTGCCAGCAGCCACGCGGGGACAGGGGTGGGAGAGACCCAGTACTTC. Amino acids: CASSHAGTGVGETQYF.

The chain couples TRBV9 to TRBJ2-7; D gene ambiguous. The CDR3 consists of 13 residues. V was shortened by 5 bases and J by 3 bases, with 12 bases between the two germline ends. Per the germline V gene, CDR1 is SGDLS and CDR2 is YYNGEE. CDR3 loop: CASSHKGDYEQYF. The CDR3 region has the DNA TGTGCCAGCAGTCATAAAGGCGACTACGAGCAGTACTTC.

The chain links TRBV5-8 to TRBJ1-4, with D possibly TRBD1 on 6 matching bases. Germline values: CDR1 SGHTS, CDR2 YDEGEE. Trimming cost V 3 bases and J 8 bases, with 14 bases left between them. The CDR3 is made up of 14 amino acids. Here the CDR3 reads CASSSWGAAEKLFF. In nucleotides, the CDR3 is TGTGCCAGCAGCTCCTGGGGGGCAGCAGAAAAACTGTTTTTT.

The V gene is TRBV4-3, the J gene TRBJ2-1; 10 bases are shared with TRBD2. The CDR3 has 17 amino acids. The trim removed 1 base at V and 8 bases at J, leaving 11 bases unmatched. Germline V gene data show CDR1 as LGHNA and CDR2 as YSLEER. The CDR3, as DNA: TGCGCCAGCAGCCAAGCGCCGGGACTAGCGATGGTGGATGAGCAGTTCTTC. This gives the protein CASSQAPGLAMVDEQFF.

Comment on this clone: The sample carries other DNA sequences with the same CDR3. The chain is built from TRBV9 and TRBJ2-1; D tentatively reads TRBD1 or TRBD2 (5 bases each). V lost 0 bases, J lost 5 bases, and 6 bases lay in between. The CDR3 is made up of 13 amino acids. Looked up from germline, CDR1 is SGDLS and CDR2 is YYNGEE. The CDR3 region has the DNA TGTGCCAGCAGCGTAGGAGGGGACAATGAGCAGTTCTTC. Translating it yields CASSVGGDNEQFF. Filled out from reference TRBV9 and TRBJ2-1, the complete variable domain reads DSGVTQTPKHLITATGQRVTLRCSPRSGDLSVYWYQQSLDQGLQFLIQYYNGEERAKGNILERFSAQQFPDLHSELNLSSLELGDSALYFCASSVGGDNEQFFGPGTRLTVL.

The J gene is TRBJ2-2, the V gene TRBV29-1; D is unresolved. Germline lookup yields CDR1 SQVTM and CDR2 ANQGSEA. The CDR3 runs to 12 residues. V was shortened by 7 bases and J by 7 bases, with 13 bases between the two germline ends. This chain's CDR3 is CSATADGGELFF. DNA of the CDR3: TGCAGCGCGACGGCCGATGGCGGGGAGCTGTTTTTT.

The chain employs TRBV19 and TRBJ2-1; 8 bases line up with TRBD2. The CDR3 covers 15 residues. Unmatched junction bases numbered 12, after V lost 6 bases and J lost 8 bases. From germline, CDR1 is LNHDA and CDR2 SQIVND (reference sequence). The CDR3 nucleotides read TGTGCCAGTAGCGTGGGTGGCGGGAGGTTCCATGAGCAGTTCTTC. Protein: CASSVGGGRFHEQFF.

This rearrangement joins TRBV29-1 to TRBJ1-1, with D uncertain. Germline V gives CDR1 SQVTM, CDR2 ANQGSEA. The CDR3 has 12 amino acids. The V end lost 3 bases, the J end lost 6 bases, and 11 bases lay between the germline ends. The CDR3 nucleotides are TGCAGCGTTGACCTCAACGGGGCTGAAGCTTTCTTT. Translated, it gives CSVDLNGAEAFF.

Here the CDR3 reads CASSQDRTGGSYEQYF. The DNA for the CDR3 is TGCGCCAGCAGCCAAGATCGGACAGGGGGGTCCTACGAGCAGTACTTC. This chain joins TRBV4-3 and TRBJ2-7; 10 positions match TRBD1. The CDR3 loop spans 16 amino acids. Germline V gene lookup returns CDR1 LGHNA and CDR2 YSLEER. V lost 0 bases to trimming and J lost 1 base; unmatched junction nucleotides: 3.

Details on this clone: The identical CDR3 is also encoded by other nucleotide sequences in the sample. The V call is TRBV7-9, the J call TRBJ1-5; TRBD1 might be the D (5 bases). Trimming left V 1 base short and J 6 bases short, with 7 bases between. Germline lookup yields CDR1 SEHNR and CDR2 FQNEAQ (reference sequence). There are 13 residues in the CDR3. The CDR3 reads CASSLGGGQPQHF. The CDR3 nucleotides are TGTGCCAGCAGCTTAGGTGGGGGTCAGCCCCAGCATTTT.

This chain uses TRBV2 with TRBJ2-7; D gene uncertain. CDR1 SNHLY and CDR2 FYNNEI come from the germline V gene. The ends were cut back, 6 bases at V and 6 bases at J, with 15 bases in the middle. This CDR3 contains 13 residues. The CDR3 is CASSNLFRSEQYF. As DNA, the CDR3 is TGTGCCAGCAGCAACCTTTTTAGAAGCGAGCAGTACTTC.

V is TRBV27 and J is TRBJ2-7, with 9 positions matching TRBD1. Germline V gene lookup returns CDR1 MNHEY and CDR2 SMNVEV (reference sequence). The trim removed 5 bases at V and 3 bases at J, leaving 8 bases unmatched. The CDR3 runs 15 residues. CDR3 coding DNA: TGTGCCAGCAGTCACGGACAGGGGCCCCTCTACGAGCAGTACTTC. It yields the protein CASSHGQGPLYEQYF.

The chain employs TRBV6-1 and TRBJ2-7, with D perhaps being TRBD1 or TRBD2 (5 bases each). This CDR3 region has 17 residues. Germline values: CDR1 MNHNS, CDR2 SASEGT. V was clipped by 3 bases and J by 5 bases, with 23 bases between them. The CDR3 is CASSDYPVLPPGHEQYF. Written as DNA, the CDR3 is TGTGCCAGCAGTGACTACCCCGTTTTGCCCCCGGGGCACGAGCAGTACTTC.

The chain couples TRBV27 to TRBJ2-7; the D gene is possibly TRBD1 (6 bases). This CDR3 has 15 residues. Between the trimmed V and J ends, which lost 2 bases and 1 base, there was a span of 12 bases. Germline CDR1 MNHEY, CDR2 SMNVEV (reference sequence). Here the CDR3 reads CASSLRGHGSYEQYF. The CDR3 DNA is TGTGCCAGCAGTTTAAGGGGACACGGATCCTACGAGCAGTACTTC.